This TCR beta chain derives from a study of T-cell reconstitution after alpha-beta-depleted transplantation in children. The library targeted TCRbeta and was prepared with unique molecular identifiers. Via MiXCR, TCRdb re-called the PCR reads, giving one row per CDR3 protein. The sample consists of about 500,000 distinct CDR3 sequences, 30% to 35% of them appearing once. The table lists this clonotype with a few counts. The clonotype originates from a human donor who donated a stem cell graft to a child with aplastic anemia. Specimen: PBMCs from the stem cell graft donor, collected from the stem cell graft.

The CDR3 is CSVAGQGVYGNTIYF. The CDR3 coding sequence is TGCAGCGTTGCCGGACAGGGCGTCTACGGAAACACCATATATTTT. V and J are TRBV29-1 and TRBJ1-3, with 8 nucleotides matching TRBD1. The CDR3 covers 15 residues. The germline V gene has CDR1 SQVTM and CDR2 ANQGSEA. V dropped 4 bases and J dropped 4; count of bases not matched to a gene: 9.